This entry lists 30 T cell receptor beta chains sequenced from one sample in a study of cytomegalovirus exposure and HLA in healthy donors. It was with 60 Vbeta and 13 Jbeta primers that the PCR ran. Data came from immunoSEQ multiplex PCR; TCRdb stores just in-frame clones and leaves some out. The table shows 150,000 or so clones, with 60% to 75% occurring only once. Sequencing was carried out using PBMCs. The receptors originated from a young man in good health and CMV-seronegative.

This CDR3 is CASADRYSPLHF. The CDR3 region has the DNA TGTGCCAGCGCCGACAGGTATTCACCCCTCCACTTT. This chain links TRBV2 with TRBJ1-6, with D possibly being TRBD1 (6 bases). This CDR3 has 12 residues. CDR1 and CDR2 (germline): SNHLY, FYNNEI. V shed 8 bases and J shed 8 bases, with 10 bases lying between them.

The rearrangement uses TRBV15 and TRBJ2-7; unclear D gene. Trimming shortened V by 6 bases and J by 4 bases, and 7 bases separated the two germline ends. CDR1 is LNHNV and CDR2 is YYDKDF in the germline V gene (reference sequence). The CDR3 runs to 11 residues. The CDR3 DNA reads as TGTGCCACCAGTCCCGGTTACGAGCAGTACTTC. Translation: CATSPGYEQYF. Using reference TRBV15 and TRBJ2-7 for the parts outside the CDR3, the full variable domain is DAMVIQNPRYQVTQFGKPVTLSCSQTLNHNVMYWYQQKSSQAPKLLFHYYDKDFNNEADTPDNFQSRRPNTSFCFLDIRSPGLGDTAMYLCATSPGYEQYFGPGTRLTVT.

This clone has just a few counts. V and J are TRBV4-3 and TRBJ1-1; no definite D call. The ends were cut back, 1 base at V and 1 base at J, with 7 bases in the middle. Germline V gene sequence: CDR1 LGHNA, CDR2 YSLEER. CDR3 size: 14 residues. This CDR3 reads CASSQGEWNTEAFF. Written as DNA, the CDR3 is TGCGCCAGCAGCCAAGGAGAGTGGAACACTGAAGCTTTCTTT.

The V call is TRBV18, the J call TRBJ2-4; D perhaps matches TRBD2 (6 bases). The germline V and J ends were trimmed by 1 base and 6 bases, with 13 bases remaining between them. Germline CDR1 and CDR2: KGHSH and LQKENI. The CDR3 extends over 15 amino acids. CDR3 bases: TGTGCCAGCTCACCACTGGAGGGCCCCTTAAACATTCAGTACTTC. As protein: CASSPLEGPLNIQYF.

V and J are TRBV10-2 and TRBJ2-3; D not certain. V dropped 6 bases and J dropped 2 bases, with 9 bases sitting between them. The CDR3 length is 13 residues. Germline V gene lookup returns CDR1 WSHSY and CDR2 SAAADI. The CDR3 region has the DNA TGCGCCAGCAGCTCCCCCCCCACAGATACGCAGTATTTT. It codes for CASSSPPTDTQYF.

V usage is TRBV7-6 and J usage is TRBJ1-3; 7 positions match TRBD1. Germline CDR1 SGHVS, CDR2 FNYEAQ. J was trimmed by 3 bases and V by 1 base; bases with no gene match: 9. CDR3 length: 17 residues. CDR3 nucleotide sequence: TGTGCCAGCAGCTTAGGTTACAGGGGAATATTTGGAAACACCATATATTTT. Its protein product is CASSLGYRGIFGNTIYF.

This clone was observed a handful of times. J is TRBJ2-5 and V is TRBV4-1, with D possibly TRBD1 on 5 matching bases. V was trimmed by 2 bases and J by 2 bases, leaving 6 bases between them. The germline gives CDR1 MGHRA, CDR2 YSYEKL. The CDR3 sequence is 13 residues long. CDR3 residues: CASSQSGQETQYF. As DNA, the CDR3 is TGCGCCAGCAGCCAATCAGGGCAAGAGACCCAGTACTTC.

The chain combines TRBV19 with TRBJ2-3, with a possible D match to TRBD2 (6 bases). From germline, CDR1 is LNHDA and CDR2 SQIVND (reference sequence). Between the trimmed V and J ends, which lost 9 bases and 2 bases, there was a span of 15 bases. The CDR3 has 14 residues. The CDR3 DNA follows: TGTGCCAGCCGACGCGGGGAGTACACAGATACGCAGTATTTT. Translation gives CASRRGEYTDTQYF.

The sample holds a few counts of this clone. The CDR3 nucleotides read TGTGCCAGCGGGGAGGGGGATGGCTACACCTTC. It translates to CASGEGDGYTF. The chain links TRBV7-9 to TRBJ1-2; perhaps TRBD1 as D (6 bases). V was pared by 8 bases and J by 6 bases, with 10 bases between. From germline, CDR1 is SEHNR and CDR2 FQNEAQ (reference sequence). This CDR3 contains 11 residues.

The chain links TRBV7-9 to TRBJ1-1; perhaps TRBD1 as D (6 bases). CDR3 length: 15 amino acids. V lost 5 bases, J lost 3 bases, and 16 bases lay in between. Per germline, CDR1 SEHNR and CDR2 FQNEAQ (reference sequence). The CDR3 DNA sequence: TGTGCCAGCAGCCTACAGGACAGTTGGGACACTGAAGCTTTCTTT. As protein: CASSLQDSWDTEAFF.

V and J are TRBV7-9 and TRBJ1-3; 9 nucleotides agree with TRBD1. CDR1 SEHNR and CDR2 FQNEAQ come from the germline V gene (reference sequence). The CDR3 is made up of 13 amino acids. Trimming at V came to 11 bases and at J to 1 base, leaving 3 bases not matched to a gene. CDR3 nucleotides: TGTGCCGTAGGGACAGGGTCTGGAAACACCATATATTTT. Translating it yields CAVGTGSGNTIYF.

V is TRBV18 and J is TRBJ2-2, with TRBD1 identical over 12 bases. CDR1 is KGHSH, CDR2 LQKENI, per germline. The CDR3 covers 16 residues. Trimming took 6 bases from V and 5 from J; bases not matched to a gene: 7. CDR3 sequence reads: CASSGTGGVATGELFF. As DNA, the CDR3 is TGTGCCAGCTCCGGGACAGGGGGCGTAGCGACCGGGGAGCTGTTTTTT.

The CDR3, as DNA: TGTGCCAGCAGTTACTCCGGGACAGGGGCCTACGAGCAGTACTTC. As protein: CASSYSGTGAYEQYF. This chain connects TRBV27 to TRBJ2-7, with 10 positions matching TRBD1. J gave up 2 bases and V 4 bases, and 5 bases lay outside the gene matches. CDR1 MNHEY and CDR2 SMNVEV come from the germline V gene (reference sequence). The CDR3 has 15 amino acids.

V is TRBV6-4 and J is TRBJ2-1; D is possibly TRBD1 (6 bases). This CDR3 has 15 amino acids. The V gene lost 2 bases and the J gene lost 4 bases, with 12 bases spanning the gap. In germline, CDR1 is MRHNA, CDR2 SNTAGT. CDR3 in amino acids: CASSDLAGVYNEQFF. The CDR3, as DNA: TGTGCCAGCAGTGACCTGGCAGGGGTTTACAATGAGCAGTTCTTC.

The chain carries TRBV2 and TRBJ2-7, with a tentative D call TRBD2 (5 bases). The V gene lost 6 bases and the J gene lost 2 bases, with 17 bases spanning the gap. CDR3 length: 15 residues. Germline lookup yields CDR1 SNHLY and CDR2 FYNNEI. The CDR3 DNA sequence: TGTGCCAGCAGACGAAGCGGATCAGGTACCTACGAGCAGTACGTC. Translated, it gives CASRRSGSGTYEQYV.

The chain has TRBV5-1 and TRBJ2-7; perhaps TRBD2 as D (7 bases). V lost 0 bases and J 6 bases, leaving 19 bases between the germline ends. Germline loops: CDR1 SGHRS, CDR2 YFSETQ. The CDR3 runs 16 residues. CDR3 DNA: TGCGCCAGCAGCTTGGTCTTTCGGGGGGCAGATTGCGAGCAGTACGTC. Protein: CASSLVFRGADCEQYV.

Here the CDR3 reads CASSQSVGAGGNTIYF. The CDR3 bases are TGTGCCAGCAGCCAGTCGGTAGGGGCAGGGGGAAACACCATATATTTT. J is TRBJ1-3 and V is TRBV4-2, with a possible D match to TRBD1 (5 bases). CDR1 is LGHNA and CDR2 is YNFKEQ in the germline V gene. The V and J ends lost 3 bases and 4 bases respectively, with 16 bases between them. The length of the CDR3 is 16 residues.

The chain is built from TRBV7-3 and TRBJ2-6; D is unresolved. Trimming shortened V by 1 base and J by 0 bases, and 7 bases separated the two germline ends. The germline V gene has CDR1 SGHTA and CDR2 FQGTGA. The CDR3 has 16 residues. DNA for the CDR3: TGTGCCAGCAGCTTAAACGCGATCTCTGGGGCCAACGTCCTGACTTTC. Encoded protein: CASSLNAISGANVLTF.

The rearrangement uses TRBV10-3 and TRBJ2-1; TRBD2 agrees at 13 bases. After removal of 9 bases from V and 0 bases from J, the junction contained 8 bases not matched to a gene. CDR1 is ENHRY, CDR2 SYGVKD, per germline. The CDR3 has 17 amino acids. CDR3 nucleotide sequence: TGTGCCATTTCCGGGACTAGCGGGGTCACCTCCTACAATGAGCAGTTCTTC. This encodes CAISGTSGVTSYNEQFF.

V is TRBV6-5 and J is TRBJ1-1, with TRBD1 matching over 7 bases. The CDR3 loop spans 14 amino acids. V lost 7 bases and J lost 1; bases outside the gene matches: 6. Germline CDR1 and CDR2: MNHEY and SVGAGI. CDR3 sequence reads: CASTRGTANTEAFF. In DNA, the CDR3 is TGTGCCAGCACTCGGGGGACAGCGAACACTGAAGCTTTCTTT.

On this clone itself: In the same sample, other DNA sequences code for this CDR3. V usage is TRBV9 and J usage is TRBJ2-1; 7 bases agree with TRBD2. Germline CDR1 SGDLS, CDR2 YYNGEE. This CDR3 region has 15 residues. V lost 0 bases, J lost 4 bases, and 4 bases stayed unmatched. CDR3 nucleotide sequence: TGTGCCAGCAGCGTAGCTGGGGGGGAATACAATGAGCAGTTCTTC. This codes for CASSVAGGEYNEQFF. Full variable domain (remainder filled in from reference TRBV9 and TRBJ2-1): DSGVTQTPKHLITATGQRVTLRCSPRSGDLSVYWYQQSLDQGLQFLIQYYNGEERAKGNILERFSAQQFPDLHSELNLSSLELGDSALYFCASSVAGGEYNEQFFGPGTRLTVL.

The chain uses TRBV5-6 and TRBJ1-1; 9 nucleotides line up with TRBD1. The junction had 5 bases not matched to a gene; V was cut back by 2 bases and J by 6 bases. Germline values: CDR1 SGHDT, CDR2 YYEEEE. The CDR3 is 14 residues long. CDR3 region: CASSFGQGHAEAFF. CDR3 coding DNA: TGTGCCAGCAGCTTTGGACAGGGGCACGCTGAAGCTTTCTTT.

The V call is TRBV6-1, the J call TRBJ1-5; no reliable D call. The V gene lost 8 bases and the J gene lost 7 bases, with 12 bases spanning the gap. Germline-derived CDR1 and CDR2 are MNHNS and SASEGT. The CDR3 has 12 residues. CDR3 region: CASHEPGQPQHF. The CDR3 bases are TGTGCCAGCCATGAACCGGGGCAGCCCCAGCATTTT.

In nucleotides, the CDR3 is TGTGCCACCAGTTCCGGGACAGGTTGGTACGAGCAGTACTTC. Its translation is CATSSGTGWYEQYF. The V and J genes are TRBV15 and TRBJ2-7, with 8 bases identical to TRBD1. This CDR3 has 14 amino acids. Unmatched junction bases numbered 8, after V lost 6 bases and J lost 4 bases. Germline CDR1 is LNHNV and CDR2 is YYDKDF (reference sequence).

The CDR3 DNA reads as TGCGCCAGCAGTCAGGGTGGTTCCTACAATGAGCAGTTCTTC. Translated: CASSQGGSYNEQFF. The chain carries TRBV10-1 and TRBJ2-1, with D maybe TRBD1 (5 bases). Germline V CDR1 and CDR2: WNHNN, SYGVQD (reference sequence). V lost 5 bases and J 1 base, leaving 9 bases between the germline ends. This CDR3 contains 14 residues.

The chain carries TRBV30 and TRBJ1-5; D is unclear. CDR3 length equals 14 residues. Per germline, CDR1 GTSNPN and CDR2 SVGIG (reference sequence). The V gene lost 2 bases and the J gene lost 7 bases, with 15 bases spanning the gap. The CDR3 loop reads CAWSYNRGGQPQHF. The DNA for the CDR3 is TGTGCCTGGAGTTATAACAGAGGCGGGCAGCCCCAGCATTTT.

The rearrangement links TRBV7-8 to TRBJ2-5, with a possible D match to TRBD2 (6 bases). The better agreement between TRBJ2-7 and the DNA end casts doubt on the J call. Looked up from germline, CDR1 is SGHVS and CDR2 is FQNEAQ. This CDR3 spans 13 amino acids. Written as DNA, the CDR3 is TGTGCCAGCAGCGCCCGGGACTTCTACGAGCAGTACTTC. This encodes CASSARDFYEQYF.

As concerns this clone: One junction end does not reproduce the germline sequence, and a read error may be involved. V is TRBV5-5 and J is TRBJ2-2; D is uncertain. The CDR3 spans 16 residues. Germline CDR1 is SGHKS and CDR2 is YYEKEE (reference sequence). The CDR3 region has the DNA TGTGCCAGCAGCCCCTGGTCAGGAAGGAACGCCGGGGAGCTGTTTTTT. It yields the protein CASSPWSGRNAGELFF.

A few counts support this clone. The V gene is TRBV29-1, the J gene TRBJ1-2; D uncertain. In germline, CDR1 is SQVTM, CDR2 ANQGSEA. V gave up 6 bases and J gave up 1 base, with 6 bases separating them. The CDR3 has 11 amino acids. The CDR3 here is CSVAINYGYTF. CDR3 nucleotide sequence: TGCAGCGTGGCCATTAACTATGGCTACACCTTC.

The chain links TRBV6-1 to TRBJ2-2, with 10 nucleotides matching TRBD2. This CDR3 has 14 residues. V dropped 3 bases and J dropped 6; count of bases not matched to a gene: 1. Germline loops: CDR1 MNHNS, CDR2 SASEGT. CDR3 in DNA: TGTGCCAGCAGTGAGGGACTAGCGTCCGGGGAGCTGTTTTTT. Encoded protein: CASSEGLASGELFF.